This T cell receptor (beta chain) was retrieved from a study of T cell responses to AZD1222 COVID-19 vaccine. Study conclusions and caveats: Repertoires in all cases were sampled only once the peak T cell response had passed.

CDR1 and CDR2 from the germline V gene are LGHNA and YNFKEQ. The CDR3 is made up of 15 amino acids. With 0 bases removed from V and 2 bases from J, the gap between germline ends came to 8 bases. Remarks on this clone: The antigen is undetermined.

The protocol was immunoSEQ multiplex PCR, while the TCRdb copy is restricted to in-frame clones and leaves out a portion. The table has about 180,000 clones, about 93% seen once; the top ten hold roughly 1.9%. This material consisted of peripheral blood, taken 28 days after the second AZD1222 dose. This receptor was identified in an adult who received the AZD1222 COVID-19 vaccine. The V gene is TRBV4-2, the J gene TRBJ1-3, with D perhaps TRBD1 (5 bases). CDR3 sequence (DNA): TGTGCCAGCAGCCAAGACCCCAGGGCTGGAAACACCATATATTTT. The encoded protein is CASSQDPRAGNTIYF.